One and the same sample provided the 25 T cell receptor beta chains below, sequenced in a study of T cell responses to AZD1222 COVID-19 vaccine. Only in-frame clones appear in the TCRdb table, and some are missing; sequencing was by immunoSEQ multiplex PCR. The sample consists of several thousand clones, roughly 86% of them appearing once. The sample here was peripheral blood, taken 28 days after the second AZD1222 dose. These receptor sequences come from an adult who received the AZD1222 COVID-19 vaccine.

V gene TRBV4-1 combines with J gene TRBJ2-3, with TRBD2 matching 12 bases. Germline V gene lookup returns CDR1 MGHRA and CDR2 YSYEKL. The V and J ends lost 6 bases and 5 bases, in that order; junction bases with no gene match: 18. This CDR3 region has 19 residues. CDR3 DNA sequence: TGCGCCAGCAGGCCGATGTCATGGACTAGCGGGATAGGTGGAGATACGCAGTATTTT. Translated: CASRPMSWTSGIGGDTQYF.

The chain combines TRBV27 with TRBJ1-6; 7 nucleotides line up with TRBD1. CDR1 and CDR2 (germline): MNHEY, SMNVEV (reference sequence). This CDR3 has 19 residues. J was trimmed by 0 bases and V by 3 bases; bases with no gene match: 11. CDR3 amino acids: CASSFIGRGTSSYNSPLHF. The DNA for the CDR3 is TGTGCCAGCAGTTTCATAGGCAGGGGGACGAGCTCCTATAATTCACCCCTCCACTTT.

The gene calls are TRBV15 and TRBJ2-5, with 11 positions matching TRBD2. CDR1 LNHNV and CDR2 YYDKDF come from the germline V gene (reference sequence). The CDR3 spans 16 residues. Trimming at V came to 6 bases and at J to 4 bases, leaving 10 bases not matched to a gene. CDR3 DNA sequence: TGTGCCACCAGAGATCCGGGACTAGCGGCTCTAGAGACCCAGTACTTC. It encodes CATRDPGLAALETQYF.

This chain links TRBV5-1 with TRBJ1-2; 8 bases are shared with TRBD1. This CDR3 contains 14 residues. Per germline, CDR1 SGHRS and CDR2 YFSETQ. The junction had 5 bases not matched to a gene; V was cut back by 0 bases and J by 7 bases. The CDR3 region is CASSLGQGTSGYTF. The DNA for the CDR3 is TGCGCCAGCAGCTTGGGACAGGGGACGTCTGGCTACACCTTC.

V is TRBV19 and J is TRBJ2-1; D ambiguous. Trimming removed 3 bases at V and 5 bases at J, with 14 bases between. Germline CDR1 reads LNHDA; CDR2 reads SQIVND (reference sequence). The CDR3 runs to 15 residues. The chain's CDR3 is CASSIFGTANNEQFF. CDR3 DNA sequence: TGTGCCAGTAGTATCTTCGGTACAGCAAACAATGAGCAGTTCTTC.

The V call is TRBV24-1, the J call TRBJ2-5, with a tentative D call TRBD1 (6 bases). Per the germline V gene, CDR1 is KGHDR and CDR2 is SFDVKD. The V gene lost 0 bases and the J gene lost 7 bases, with 14 bases spanning the gap. This CDR3 spans 15 amino acids. In DNA form, the CDR3 reads TGTGCCACCAGTGATTTGCAAGCAGGGGTCGCGACCCAGTACTTC. Amino acid sequence: CATSDLQAGVATQYF.

The gene calls are TRBV6-2 or TRBV6-3 and TRBJ2-3; D call uncertain. Between the trimmed V and J ends, which lost 0 bases and 5 bases, there was a span of 3 bases. This CDR3 region has 12 residues. CDR1 and CDR2 from the germline V gene are MNHEY and SVGEGT. CDR3 sequence (DNA): TGTGCCAGCAGTTACTCGAAAGATACGCAGTATTTT. Protein sequence: CASSYSKDTQYF.

J is TRBJ2-7 and V is TRBV6-2 or TRBV6-3, with 10 bases that match TRBD2. The ends lost 6 bases at V and 1 base at J; junction bases unmatched: 6. Germline V gene sequence: CDR1 MNHEY, CDR2 SVGEGT. This CDR3 has 15 residues. The CDR3 DNA reads TGTGCCAGCAGCTCGAGGACTAGCGGATCCTACGAGCAGTACTTC. This codes for CASSSRTSGSYEQYF.

V usage is TRBV7-8 and J usage is TRBJ2-7; 7 positions agree with TRBD2. There are 15 residues in the CDR3. Germline-derived CDR1 and CDR2 are SGHVS and FQNEAQ. V trimming: 0 bases; J trimming: 2 bases; junction bases outside the gene matches: 4. CDR3: CASSLAGGYTYEQYV. CDR3 DNA sequence: TGTGCCAGCAGCTTAGCGGGAGGGTACACCTACGAGCAGTACGTC.

The gene calls are TRBV4-1 and TRBJ2-3; tentatively, D is TRBD2 (6 bases). Trimming pared 1 base from V and 4 bases from J, leaving 12 bases between. Germline CDR1 MGHRA, CDR2 YSYEKL. This CDR3 spans 15 amino acids. The CDR3 DNA follows: TGCGCCAGCAGCCAAGTCCCGGGACTGCCAGATACGCAGTATTTT. It yields the protein CASSQVPGLPDTQYF.

V is TRBV11-1 and J is TRBJ2-5; weak D call: TRBD1 (6 bases). In germline, CDR1 is SGHAT, CDR2 FQDESV (reference sequence). Between the trimmed V and J ends, which lost 2 bases and 5 bases, there was a span of 12 bases. The CDR3 sequence is 14 residues long. The CDR3 sequence is CASSLNWGLETQYF. The CDR3 DNA reads as TGTGCCAGCAGCTTAAACTGGGGGCTTGAGACCCAGTACTTC.

The chain has TRBV5-1 and TRBJ2-1, with TRBD2 matching 10 bases. The CDR3 sequence is 13 residues long. Trimming took 4 bases from V and 7 from J; bases not matched to a gene: 2. From germline, CDR1 is SGHRS and CDR2 YFSETQ. CDR3 in amino acids: CASSQLAGNEQFF. The CDR3 region has the DNA TGCGCCAGCAGCCAACTAGCGGGGAATGAGCAGTTCTTC.

V is TRBV4-1 and J is TRBJ2-3, with 12 bases matching TRBD2. The junction had 7 bases not matched to a gene; V was cut back by 4 bases and J by 5 bases. CDR3 length equals 16 residues. Germline values: CDR1 MGHRA, CDR2 YSYEKL. The DNA of the CDR3 is TGCGCCAGCAGCCGAATAGGACTAGCGGGACGAGATACGCAGTATTTT. It is translated as CASSRIGLAGRDTQYF.

CDR3 residues: CASSYSLGRLNTEAFF. CDR3 nucleotide sequence: TGTGCCAGCAGTTACTCCCTAGGGAGGTTGAACACTGAAGCTTTCTTT. The rearrangement joins TRBV6-5 to TRBJ1-1; unclear D gene. CDR1 and CDR2 from the germline V gene are MNHEY and SVGAGI. Trimming shortened V by 0 bases and J by 0 bases, and 11 bases separated the two germline ends. This CDR3 region has 16 residues.

V and J are TRBV6-5 and TRBJ2-7; D is perhaps TRBD2 (6 bases). The CDR3 has 16 amino acids. V shed 0 bases and J shed 3 bases, with 15 bases lying between them. Looked up from germline, CDR1 is MNHEY and CDR2 is SVGAGI. CDR3 bases: TGTGCCAGCAGTTACTCGGAGGGGTCTATCATCTACGAGCAGTACTTC. This translates into CASSYSEGSIIYEQYF.

This clone was recorded only once. The rearrangement links TRBV3-1 (or the pseudogene TRBV3-2) to TRBJ2-7; 7 bases map to TRBD2. The V and J ends lost 6 bases and 0 bases, in that order; junction bases with no gene match: 5. CDR3 length equals 14 residues. Germline lookup yields CDR1 LGHDT and CDR2 YNNKEL (reference sequence). The CDR3 nucleotides are TGTGCCAGCAGTCGTAGCGGGTTCTCCTACGAGCAGTACTTC. This sequence encodes CASSRSGFSYEQYF.

The V and J genes are TRBV5-1 and TRBJ1-4; TRBD1 matches at 8 bases. Losses at the gene ends were 1 base for V and 8 bases for J; bases not matched to a gene: 7. Germline-derived CDR1 and CDR2 are SGHRS and YFSETQ. The CDR3 extends over 15 amino acids. In nucleotides, the CDR3 is TGCGCCAGCAGCTTGCAGGGGGCGCTGGGAGAAAAACTGTTTTTT. It is translated as CASSLQGALGEKLFF.

The chain carries TRBV6-5 and TRBJ2-1; 10 bases line up with TRBD2. With V trimmed by 2 bases and J by 8 bases, 9 bases remained unmatched. This CDR3 contains 16 residues. In germline, CDR1 is MNHEY, CDR2 SVGAGI. CDR3 nucleotides: TGTGCCAGCAGTTACGGGAGCGGGAGGGCCACGGATGAGCAGTTCTTC. As protein: CASSYGSGRATDEQFF.

This clone was picked up a small number of times. V and J are TRBV4-1 and TRBJ1-5; D is possibly TRBD1 (6 bases). CDR3 length: 15 residues. Germline V lookup: CDR1 MGHRA, CDR2 YSYEKL. Trimming cost V 6 bases and J 5 bases, with 17 bases left between them. CDR3 in amino acids: CASSQTQQGHQPQHF. DNA of the CDR3: TGCGCCAGCAGTCAAACCCAACAGGGACATCAGCCCCAGCATTTT.

J is TRBJ2-1 and V is TRBV12-3 or TRBV12-4; D gene uncertain. Between the trimmed V and J ends, which lost 7 bases and 7 bases, there was a span of 14 bases. This CDR3 region has 13 residues. This CDR3 reads CASTPVGVNEQFF. In nucleotides, the CDR3 is TGTGCCAGCACCCCGGTTGGGGTGAATGAGCAGTTCTTC.

The V call is TRBV19, the J call TRBJ2-1, with no clear D. The germline gives CDR1 LNHDA, CDR2 SQIVND (reference sequence). The CDR3 is 14 amino acids. Between the trimmed V and J ends, which lost 6 bases and 0 bases, there was a span of 9 bases. CDR3 bases: TGTGCCAGTAGCGGCGGAGACTCCTACAATGAGCAGTTCTTC. This codes for CASSGGDSYNEQFF.

The chain is built from TRBV6-5 and TRBJ1-5; TRBD1 matches at 7 bases. Germline V lookup: CDR1 MNHEY, CDR2 SVGAGI. The CDR3 extends over 15 amino acids. The V and J ends lost 6 bases and 0 bases, in that order; junction bases with no gene match: 5. The CDR3: CASRSTGNSNQPQHF. The CDR3 DNA sequence: TGTGCCAGCAGATCGACAGGGAATAGCAATCAGCCCCAGCATTTT.

The V and J genes are TRBV7-6 and TRBJ1-6; D is uncertain. Germline V gives CDR1 SGHVS, CDR2 FNYEAQ. CDR3 size: 12 residues. Trimming took off 8 bases at V and 7 bases at J, with 9 bases between the two ends. The chain's CDR3 is CASRELNSPLHF. The DNA of the CDR3 is TGTGCCAGCCGTGAGCTCAATTCACCCCTCCACTTT.

J is TRBJ2-1 and V is TRBV7-2, with a possible D match to TRBD1 (5 bases). The germline CDR1 and CDR2 sequences are SGHTA and FQGNSA. V was shortened by 3 bases and J by 10 bases, with 10 bases between the two germline ends. The CDR3 extends over 12 amino acids. The CDR3 here is CASSFGGAEQFF. CDR3 nucleotide sequence: TGTGCCAGCAGCTTTGGTGGGGCAGAGCAGTTCTTC.

V and J are TRBV6-5 and TRBJ2-5; D might be TRBD2 (6 bases). The CDR3 runs 12 residues. Trimming left V 4 bases short and J 10 bases short, with 13 bases between. Germline CDR1 and CDR2: MNHEY and SVGAGI. CDR3 bases: TGTGCCAGCAGTTCTGGGACTGGGAACCAGTACTTC. Protein sequence: CASSSGTGNQYF.